This note documents a single T cell receptor (beta chain) sequence. Its antigen is not identified. The sample originates from a study of regulatory T cells in long-lasting Graves disease. Time point noted: newly diagnosed GD, antithyroid drugs for less than 3 months. There was RNA extracted from PBMCs, and the TCR library was made from it. The germline gives CDR1 MGHRA, CDR2 YSYEKL. The CDR3 totals 14 residues. The V end lost 1 base, the J end lost 2 bases, and 5 bases lay between the germline ends. According to the study, TCR beta libraries were built with iRepertoire HTBI primers and CDR3-region Arm-PCR. TCRdb re-derived calls from the multiplex PCR reads in MiXCR, one entry per CDR3 protein. The sample consists of 510,000 or so distinct CDR3 sequences, more than 10% of them appearing once. Findings and caveats of the study: Compared with new cases, persistent Graves' patients showed reduced TCR diversity. Persistent disease preferred TRBV28, TRBJ1-2 and TRBJ2-5.

A further study also used this sample, focusing on T cells in Graves' hyperthyroidism and ophthalmopathy. That report adds: The study used the HTBI primer set for a first-round RT-PCR of the TCR CDR3.

The V and J genes are TRBV4-1 and TRBJ1-4; D gene ambiguous. The sequence was obtained from a woman aged 30 to 39 with Graves disease. The sample here was peripheral blood mononuclear cells (PBMCs), taken at new diagnosis, from a patient treated with antithyroid drugs. DNA for the CDR3: TGCGCCAGCAGCCAAGGACGGACTAATGAAAAACTGTTTTTT. It translates to CASSQGRTNEKLFF.